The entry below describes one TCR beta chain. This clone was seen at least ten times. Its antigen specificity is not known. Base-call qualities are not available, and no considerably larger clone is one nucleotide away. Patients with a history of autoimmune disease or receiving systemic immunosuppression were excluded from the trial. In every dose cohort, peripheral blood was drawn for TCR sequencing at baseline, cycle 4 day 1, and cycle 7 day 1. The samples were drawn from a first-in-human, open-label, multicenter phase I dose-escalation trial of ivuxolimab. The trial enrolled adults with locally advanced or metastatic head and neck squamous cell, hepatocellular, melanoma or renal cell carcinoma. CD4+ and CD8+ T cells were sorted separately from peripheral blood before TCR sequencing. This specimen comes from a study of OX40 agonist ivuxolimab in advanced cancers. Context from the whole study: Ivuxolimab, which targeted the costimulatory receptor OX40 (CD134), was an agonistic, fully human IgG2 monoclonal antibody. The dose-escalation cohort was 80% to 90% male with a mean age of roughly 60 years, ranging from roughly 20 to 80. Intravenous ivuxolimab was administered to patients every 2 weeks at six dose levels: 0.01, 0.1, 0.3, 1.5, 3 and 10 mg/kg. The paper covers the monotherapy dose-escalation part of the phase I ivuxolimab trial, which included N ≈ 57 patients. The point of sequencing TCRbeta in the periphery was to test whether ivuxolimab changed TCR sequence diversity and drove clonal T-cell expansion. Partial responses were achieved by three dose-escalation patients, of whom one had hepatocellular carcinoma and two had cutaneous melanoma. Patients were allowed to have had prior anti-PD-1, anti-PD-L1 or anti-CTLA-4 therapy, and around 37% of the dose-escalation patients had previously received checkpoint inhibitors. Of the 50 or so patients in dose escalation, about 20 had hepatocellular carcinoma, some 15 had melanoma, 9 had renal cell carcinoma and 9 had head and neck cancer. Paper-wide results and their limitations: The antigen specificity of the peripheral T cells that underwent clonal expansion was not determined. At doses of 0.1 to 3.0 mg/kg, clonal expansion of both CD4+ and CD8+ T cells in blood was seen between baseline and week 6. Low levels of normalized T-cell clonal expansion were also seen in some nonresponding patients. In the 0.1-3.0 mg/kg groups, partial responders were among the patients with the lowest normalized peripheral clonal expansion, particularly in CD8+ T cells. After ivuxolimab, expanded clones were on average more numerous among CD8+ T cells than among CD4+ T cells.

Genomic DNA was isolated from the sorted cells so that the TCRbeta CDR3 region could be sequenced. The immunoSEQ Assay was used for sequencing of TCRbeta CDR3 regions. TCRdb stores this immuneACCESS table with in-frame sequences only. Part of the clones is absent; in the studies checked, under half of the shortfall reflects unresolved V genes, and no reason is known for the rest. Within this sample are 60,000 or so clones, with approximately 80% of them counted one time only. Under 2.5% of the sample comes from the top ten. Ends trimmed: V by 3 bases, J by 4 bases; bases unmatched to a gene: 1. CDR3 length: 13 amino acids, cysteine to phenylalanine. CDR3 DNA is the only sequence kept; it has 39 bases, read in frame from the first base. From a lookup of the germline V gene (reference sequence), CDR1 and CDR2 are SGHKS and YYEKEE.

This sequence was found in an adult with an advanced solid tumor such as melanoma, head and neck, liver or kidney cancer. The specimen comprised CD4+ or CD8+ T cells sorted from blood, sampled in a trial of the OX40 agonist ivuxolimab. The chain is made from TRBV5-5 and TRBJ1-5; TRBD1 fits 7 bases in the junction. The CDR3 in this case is CASSSQGNQPQHF. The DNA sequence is TGTGCCAGCAGCTCACAGGGGAATCAGCCCCAGCATTTT.